The sequence of this T cell receptor (beta chain) was determined in a study of OX40 agonist ivuxolimab in advanced cancers. Germline loops: CDR1 MGHRA, CDR2 YSYEKL. This CDR3 is 17 amino acids long. V lost 3 bases, J lost 3 bases, and 5 bases stayed unmatched. Generated by immunoSEQ multiplex PCR, the TCRdb table keeps only in-frame clones and is missing some. The data hold roughly 97,000 clones, with over 85% observed a single time. This TCR came from an adult with an advanced solid tumor such as melanoma, head and neck, liver or kidney cancer. This specimen was CD4+ or CD8+ T cells sorted from blood, taken in a trial of the OX40 agonist ivuxolimab. This chain joins TRBV4-1 and TRBJ2-1; 13 positions agree with TRBD2. The CDR3 bases are TGCGCCAGCAGCCAGGAGCGGACTAGCGGGGGCTACAATGAGCAGTTCTTC. Translating it yields CASSQERTSGGYNEQFF.